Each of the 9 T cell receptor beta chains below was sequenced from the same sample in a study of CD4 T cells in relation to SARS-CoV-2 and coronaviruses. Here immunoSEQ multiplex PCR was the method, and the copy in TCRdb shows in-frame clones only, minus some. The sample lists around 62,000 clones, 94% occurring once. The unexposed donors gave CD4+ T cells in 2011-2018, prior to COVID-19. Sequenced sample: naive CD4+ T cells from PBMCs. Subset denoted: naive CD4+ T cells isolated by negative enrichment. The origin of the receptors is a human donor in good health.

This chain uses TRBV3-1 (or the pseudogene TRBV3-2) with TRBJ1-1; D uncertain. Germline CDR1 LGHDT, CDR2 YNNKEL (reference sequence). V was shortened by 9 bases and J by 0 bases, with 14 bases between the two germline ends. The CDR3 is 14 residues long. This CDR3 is CASTDGVMNTEAFF. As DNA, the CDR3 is TGTGCCAGTACAGACGGCGTAATGAACACTGAAGCTTTCTTT.

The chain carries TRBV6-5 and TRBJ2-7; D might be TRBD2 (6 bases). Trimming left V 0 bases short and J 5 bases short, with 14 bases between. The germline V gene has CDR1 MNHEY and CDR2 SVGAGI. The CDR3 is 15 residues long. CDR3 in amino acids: CASSYSRGAGNEQYF. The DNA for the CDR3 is TGTGCCAGCAGTTACTCGCGCGGGGCCGGCAACGAGCAGTACTTC.

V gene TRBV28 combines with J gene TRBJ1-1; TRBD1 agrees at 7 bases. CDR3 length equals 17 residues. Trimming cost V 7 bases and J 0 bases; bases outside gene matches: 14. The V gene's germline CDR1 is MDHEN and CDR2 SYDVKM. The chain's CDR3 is CASTPAGQGGMNTEAFF. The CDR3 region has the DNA TGTGCCAGCACCCCCGCGGGGCAGGGGGGGATGAACACTGAAGCTTTCTTT.

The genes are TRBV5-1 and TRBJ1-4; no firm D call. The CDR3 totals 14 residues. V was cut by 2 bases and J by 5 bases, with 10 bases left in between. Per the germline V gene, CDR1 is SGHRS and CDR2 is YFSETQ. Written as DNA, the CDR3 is TGCGCCAGCAGCTTTGCGGACCGAAATGAAAAACTGTTTTTT. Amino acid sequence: CASSFADRNEKLFF.

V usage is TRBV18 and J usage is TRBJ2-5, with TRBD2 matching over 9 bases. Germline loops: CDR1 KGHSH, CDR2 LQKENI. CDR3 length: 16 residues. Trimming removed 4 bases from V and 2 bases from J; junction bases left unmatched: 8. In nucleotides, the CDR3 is TGTGCCAGCTCACTGTTTGTTAGCGGGAGTCAAGAGACCCAGTACTTC. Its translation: CASSLFVSGSQETQYF.

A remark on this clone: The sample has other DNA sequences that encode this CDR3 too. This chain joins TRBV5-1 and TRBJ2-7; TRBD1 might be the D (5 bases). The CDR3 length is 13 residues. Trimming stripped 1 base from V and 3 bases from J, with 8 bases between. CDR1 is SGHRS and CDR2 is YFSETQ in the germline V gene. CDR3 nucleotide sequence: TGCGCCAGCAGCTTGACAGGCAACTACGAGCAGTACTTC. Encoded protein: CASSLTGNYEQYF.

The CDR3 nucleotides read TGCGCCAGCAGCTTGGGGGGATCCGGAAACACCATATATTTT. Translated: CASSLGGSGNTIYF. This sequence joins TRBV5-1 and TRBJ1-3; D is ambiguous. V lost 0 bases and J 4 bases, leaving 8 bases between the germline ends. CDR3 length equals 14 residues. CDR1 and CDR2 (germline): SGHRS, YFSETQ.

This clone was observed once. The CDR3 spells CASSYSGPLGREKLFF. In DNA, the CDR3 is TGTGCCAGCAGTTACTCGGGACCTCTGGGCAGAGAAAAACTGTTTTTT. V usage is TRBV6-5 and J usage is TRBJ1-4, with D maybe TRBD1 (5 bases). With 0 bases removed from V and 8 bases from J, the gap between germline ends came to 16 bases. The germline V gene has CDR1 MNHEY and CDR2 SVGAGI. CDR3 size: 16 residues.

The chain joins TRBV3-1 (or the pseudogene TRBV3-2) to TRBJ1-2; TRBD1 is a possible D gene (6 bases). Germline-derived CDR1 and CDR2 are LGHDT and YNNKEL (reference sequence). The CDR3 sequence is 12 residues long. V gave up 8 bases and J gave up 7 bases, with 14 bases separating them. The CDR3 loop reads CASGNRAFGYTF. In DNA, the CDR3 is TGTGCCAGCGGTAACAGGGCTTTTGGCTACACCTTC.